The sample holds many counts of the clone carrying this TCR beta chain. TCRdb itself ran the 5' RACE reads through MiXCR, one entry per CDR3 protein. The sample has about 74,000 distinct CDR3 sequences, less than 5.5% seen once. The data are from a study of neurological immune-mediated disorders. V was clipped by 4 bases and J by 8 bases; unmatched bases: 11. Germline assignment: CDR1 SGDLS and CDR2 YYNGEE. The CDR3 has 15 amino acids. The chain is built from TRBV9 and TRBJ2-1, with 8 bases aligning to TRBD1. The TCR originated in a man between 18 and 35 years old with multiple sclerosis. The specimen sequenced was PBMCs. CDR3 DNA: TGTGCCAGCAGCCCCCAACCGGACAGGGACCATGAGCAGTTCTTC. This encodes CASSPQPDRDHEQFF.